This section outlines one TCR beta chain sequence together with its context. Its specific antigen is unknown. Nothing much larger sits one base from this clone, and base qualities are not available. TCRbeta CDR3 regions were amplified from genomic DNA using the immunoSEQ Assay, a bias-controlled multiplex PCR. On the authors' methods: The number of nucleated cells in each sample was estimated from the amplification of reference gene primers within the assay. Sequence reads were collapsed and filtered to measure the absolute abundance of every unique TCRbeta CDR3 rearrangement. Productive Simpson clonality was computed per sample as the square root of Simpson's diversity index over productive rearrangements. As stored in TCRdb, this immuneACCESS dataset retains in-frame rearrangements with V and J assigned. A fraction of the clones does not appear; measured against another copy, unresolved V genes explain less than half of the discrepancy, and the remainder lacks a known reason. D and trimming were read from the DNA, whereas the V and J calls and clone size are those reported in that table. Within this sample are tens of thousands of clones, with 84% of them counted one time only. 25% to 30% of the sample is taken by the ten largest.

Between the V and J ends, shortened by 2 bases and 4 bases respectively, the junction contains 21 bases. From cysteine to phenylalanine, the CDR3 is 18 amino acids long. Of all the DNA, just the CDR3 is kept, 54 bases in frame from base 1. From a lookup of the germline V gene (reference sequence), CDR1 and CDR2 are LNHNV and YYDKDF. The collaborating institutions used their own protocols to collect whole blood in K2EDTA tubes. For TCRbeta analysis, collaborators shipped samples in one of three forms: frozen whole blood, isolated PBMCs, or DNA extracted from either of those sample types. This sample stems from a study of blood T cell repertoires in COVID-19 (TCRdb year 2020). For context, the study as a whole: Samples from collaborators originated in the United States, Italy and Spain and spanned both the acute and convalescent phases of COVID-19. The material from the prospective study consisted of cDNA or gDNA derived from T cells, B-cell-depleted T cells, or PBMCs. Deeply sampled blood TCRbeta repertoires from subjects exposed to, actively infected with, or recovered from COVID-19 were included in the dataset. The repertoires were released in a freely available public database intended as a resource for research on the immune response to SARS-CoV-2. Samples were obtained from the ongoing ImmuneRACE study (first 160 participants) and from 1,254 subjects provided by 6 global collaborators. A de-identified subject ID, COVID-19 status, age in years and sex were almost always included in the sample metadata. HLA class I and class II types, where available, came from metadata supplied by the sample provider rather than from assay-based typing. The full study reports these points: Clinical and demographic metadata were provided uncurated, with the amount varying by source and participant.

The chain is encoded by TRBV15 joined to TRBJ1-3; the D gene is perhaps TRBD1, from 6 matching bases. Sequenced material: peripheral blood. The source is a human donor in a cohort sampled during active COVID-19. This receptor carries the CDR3 CATSRSHTGHQGGNTIYF. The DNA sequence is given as TGTGCCACCAGCAGATCCCACACGGGACACCAAGGAGGAAACACCATATATTTT.